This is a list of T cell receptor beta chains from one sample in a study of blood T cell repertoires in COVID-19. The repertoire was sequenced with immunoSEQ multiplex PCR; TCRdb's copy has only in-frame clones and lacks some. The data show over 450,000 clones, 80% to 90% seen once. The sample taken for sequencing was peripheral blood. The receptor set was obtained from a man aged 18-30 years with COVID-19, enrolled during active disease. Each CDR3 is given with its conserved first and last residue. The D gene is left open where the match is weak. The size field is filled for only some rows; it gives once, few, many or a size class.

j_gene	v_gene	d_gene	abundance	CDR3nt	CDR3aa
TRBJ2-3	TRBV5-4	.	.	TGTGCCAGCAGCTTAGAGGGAGAGACAGATACGCAGTATTTT	CASSLEGETDTQYF
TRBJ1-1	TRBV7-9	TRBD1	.	TGTGCCAGCAGCCCTATGGGACAGGGAATTAACACTGAAGCTTTCTTT	CASSPMGQGINTEAFF
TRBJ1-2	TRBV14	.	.	TGTGCCAGCACCCCGCAGAGCGGGGCGCGTCGCTATGGCTACACCTTC	CASTPQSGARRYGYTF
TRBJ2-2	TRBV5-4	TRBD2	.	TGTGCCAGCAGCTTGCTCATGCTAGCGGGGGGGCCCGGGGAGCTGTTTTTT	CASSLLMLAGGPGELFF
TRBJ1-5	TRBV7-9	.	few	TGTGCCAGCAGCTCCACCGGGACACCTGATAGCAATCAGCCCCAGCATTTT	CASSSTGTPDSNQPQHF
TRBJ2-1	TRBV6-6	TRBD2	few	TGTGCCAGCAGGAAGCGGGGGGGCTCCTACAATGAGCAGTTCTTC	CASRKRGGSYNEQFF
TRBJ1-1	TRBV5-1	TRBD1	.	TGCGCCAGCAGCTTGTTCTCGGGACAGGGGACCAACACTGAAGCTTTCTTT	CASSLFSGQGTNTEAFF
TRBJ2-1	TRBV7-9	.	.	TGTGCCAGCAGCCCGGGAGCCGGTCGGAACAATGAGCAGTTCTTC	CASSPGAGRNNEQFF
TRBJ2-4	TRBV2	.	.	TGTGCCAGCAGTGAGGACGGGGTAGCCAAAAACATTCAGTACTTC	CASSEDGVAKNIQYF
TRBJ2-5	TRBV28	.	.	TGTGCCAGCAGCGCGGGGGAGACCCAGTACTTC	CASSAGETQYF
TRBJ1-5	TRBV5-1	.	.	TGCGCCAGCAGCTTGGACGGTGGCAATCAGCCCCAGCATTTT	CASSLDGGNQPQHF
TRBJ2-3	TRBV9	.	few	TGTGCCAGCAGCGTAGCCTCAGTCAGCACAGATACGCAGTATTTT	CASSVASVSTDTQYF
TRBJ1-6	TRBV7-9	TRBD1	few	TGTGCCAGCAGCTTAGGGGAGACAGGGGGCCATTCTTCACCCCTCCACTTT	CASSLGETGGHSSPLHF
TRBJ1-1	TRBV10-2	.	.	TGCGCCAGCAGTGAATTCAGGGCTGAAGCTTTCTTT	CASSEFRAEAFF
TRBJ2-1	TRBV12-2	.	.	TGTGCAAGTCGCTTGGGGTTGACTAGCGGCCCATACAATGAGCAGTTCTTC	CASRLGLTSGPYNEQFF
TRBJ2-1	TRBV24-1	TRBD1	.	TGTGCCACCAGTGACTCCGGGACAGCCTACAATGAGCAGTTCTTC	CATSDSGTAYNEQFF
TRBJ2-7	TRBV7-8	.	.	TGTGCCAGCAGCTTAGAGGCAGGGTCGATCTACGAGCAGTACTTC	CASSLEAGSIYEQYF
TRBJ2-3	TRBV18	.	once	TGTGCCACCGAGGACAGTACAGATACGCAGTATTTT	CATEDSTDTQYF
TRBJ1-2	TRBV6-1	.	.	TGTGCCAGCAGTGAGGACTTTAACTATGGCTACACCTTC	CASSEDFNYGYTF
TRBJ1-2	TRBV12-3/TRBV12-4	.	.	TGTGCCAGCAGCCTTCGCCCCGGGGGCTACACCTTC	CASSLRPGGYTF
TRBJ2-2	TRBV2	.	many	TGTGCCAGCAGACCCCCCCTCCTAGCGCCATCAACGGGGGAGCTGTTTTTT	CASRPPLLAPSTGELFF
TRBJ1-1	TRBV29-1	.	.	TGCAGCGTTGTGAAAGGAGTCACTGAAGCTTTCTTT	CSVVKGVTEAFF
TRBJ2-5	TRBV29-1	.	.	TGCAGCGTTGCACGGGACTCCTATCGGGAGACCCAGTACTTC	CSVARDSYRETQYF
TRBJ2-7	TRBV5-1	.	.	TGCGCCAGCAGCTTGGATGTCACCTACGAGCAGTACTTC	CASSLDVTYEQYF
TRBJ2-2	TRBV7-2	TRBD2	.	TGTGCCAGCAGTCTAGCGGGGGGCCGTATTCCCGGGGAGCTGTTTTTT	CASSLAGGRIPGELFF
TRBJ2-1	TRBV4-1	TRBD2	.	TGCGCCAGCAGCCAGATCGGACTAGCGGGGGATACCCCCTCCTACAATGAGCAGTTCTTC	CASSQIGLAGDTPSYNEQFF
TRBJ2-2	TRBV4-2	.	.	TGTGCCAGCAGCCATTATCAACAGGGAGCCGGGGAGCTGTTTTTT	CASSHYQQGAGELFF
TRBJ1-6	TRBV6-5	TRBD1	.	TGTGCCAGCAATCGGGACAGGAGGAATTCACCCCTCCACTTT	CASNRDRRNSPLHF
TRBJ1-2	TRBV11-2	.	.	TGTGCCAGCAGCCCGAGGATTAACTATGGCTACACCTTC	CASSPRINYGYTF
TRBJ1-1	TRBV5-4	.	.	TGTGCCAGCAACGGGATCCGGACTGAAGCTTTCTTT	CASNGIRTEAFF
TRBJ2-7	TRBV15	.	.	TGTGCCACCAGGGAATACAGCGGATACGAGCAGTACTTC	CATREYSGYEQYF
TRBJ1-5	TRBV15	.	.	TGTGCCACCAGCACGCGAAGCAGGGGTGACCAGCCCCAGCATTTT	CATSTRSRGDQPQHF